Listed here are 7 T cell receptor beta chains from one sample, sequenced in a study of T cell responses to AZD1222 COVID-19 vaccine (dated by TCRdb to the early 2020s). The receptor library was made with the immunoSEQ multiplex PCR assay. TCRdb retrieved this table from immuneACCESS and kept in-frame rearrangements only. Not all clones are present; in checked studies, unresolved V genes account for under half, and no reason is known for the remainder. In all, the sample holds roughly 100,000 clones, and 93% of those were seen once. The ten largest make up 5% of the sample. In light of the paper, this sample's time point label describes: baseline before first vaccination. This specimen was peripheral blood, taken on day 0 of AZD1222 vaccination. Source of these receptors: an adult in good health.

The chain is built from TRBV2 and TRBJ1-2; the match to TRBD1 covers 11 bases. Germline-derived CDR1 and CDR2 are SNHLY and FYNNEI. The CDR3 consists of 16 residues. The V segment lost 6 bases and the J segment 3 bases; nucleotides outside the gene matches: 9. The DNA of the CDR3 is TGTGCCAGCAGCTCATTCGGGACAGGGGGGGACTATGGCTACACCTTC. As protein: CASSSFGTGGDYGYTF.

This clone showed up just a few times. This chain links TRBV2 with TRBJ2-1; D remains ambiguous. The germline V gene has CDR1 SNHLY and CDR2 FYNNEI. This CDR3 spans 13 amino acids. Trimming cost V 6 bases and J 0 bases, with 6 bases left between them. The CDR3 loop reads CASSPDSYNEQFF. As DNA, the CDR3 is TGTGCCAGCAGCCCCGACTCCTACAATGAGCAGTTCTTC.

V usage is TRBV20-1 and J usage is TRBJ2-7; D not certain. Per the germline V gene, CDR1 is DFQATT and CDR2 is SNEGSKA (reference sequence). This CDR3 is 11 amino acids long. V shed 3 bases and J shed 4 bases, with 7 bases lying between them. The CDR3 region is CSARSLYEQYF. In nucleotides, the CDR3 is TGCAGTGCTAGGTCCCTTTACGAGCAGTACTTC.

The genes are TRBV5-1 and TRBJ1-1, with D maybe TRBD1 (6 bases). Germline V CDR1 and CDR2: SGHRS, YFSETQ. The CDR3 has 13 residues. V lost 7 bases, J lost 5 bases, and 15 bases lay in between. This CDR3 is CASRAQGRTEAFF. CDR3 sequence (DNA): TGCGCCAGCCGCGCCCAGGGGCGAACTGAAGCTTTCTTT.

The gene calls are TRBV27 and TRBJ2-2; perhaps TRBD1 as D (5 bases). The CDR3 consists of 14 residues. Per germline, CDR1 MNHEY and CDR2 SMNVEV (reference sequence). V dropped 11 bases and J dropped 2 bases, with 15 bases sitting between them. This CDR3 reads CAARARVNTGELFF. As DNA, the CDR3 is TGTGCCGCCAGGGCCAGGGTCAACACCGGGGAGCTGTTTTTT.

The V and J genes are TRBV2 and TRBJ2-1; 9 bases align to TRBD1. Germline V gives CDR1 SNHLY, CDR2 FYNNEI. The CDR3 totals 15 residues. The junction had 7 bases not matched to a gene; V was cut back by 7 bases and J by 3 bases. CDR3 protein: CASTKTGGGYNEQFF. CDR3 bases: TGTGCCAGCACTAAAACAGGGGGCGGCTACAATGAGCAGTTCTTC. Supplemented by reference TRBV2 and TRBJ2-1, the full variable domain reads EPEVTQTPSHQVTQMGQEVILRCVPISNHLYFYWYRQILGQKVEFLVSFYNNEISEKSEIFDDQFSVERPDGSNFTLKIRSTKLEDSAMYFCASTKTGGGYNEQFFGPGTRLTVL.

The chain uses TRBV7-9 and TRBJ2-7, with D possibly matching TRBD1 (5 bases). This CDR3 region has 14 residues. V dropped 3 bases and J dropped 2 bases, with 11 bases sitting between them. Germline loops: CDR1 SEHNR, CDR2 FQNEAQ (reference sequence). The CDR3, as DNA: TGTGCCAGCAGCTTGAGCCAGGGCGCCTACGAGCAGTACTTC. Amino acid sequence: CASSLSQGAYEQYF.